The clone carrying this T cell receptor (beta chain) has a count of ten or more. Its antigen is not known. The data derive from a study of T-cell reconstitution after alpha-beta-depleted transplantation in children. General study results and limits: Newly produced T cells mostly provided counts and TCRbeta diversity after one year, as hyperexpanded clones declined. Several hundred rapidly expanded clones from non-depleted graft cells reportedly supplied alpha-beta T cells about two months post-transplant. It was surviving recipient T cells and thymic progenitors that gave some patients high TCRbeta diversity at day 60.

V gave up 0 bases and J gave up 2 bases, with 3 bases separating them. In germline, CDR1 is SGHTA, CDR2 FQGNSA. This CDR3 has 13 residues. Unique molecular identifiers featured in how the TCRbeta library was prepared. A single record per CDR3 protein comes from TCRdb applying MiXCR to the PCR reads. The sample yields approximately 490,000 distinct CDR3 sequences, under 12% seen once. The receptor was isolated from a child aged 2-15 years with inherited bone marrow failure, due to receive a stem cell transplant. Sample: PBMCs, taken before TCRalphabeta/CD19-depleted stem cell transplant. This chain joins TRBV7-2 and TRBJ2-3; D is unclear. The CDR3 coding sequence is TGTGCCAGCAGCTTAGCCTACACAGATACGCAGTATTTT. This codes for CASSLAYTDTQYF. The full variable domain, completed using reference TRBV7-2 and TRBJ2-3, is GAGVSQSPSNKVTEKGKDVELRCDPISGHTALYWYRQSLGQGLEFLIYFQGNSAPDKSGLPSDRFSAERTGGSVSTLTIQRTQQEDSAVYLCASSLAYTDTQYFGPGTRLTVL.